The 29 T cell receptor beta chains presented below share a single source sample, sequenced in a study of beta chain features in type 1 diabetes. All of the isolated RNA was reverse transcribed, so expressed TCRB transcripts were sequenced. Here immunoSEQ multiplex PCR was the method, and the copy in TCRdb shows in-frame clones only, minus some. The sample yields hundreds of thousands of clones, about an eighth seen once. Study-level results: For Type 1 diabetes patients, all four CD4+ subsets carried TCRB CDR3s that were moderately but significantly shorter.

For these receptors, no antigen is known. The source material was naive CD4+ T cells from blood. These receptors originate from a man younger than 35 with type 1 diabetes.

This clone was counted a few times. The chain recombines TRBV29-1 with TRBJ1-3; 7 bases are shared with TRBD1. The V gene's germline CDR1 is SQVTM and CDR2 ANQGSEA. The CDR3 totals 15 residues. V lost 1 base, J lost 0 bases, and 3 bases stayed unmatched. The CDR3 is CSVEGQGNSGNTIYF. The CDR3 bases are TGCAGCGTTGAAGGACAGGGAAACTCTGGAAACACCATATATTTT.

This clone was detected only a few times. The gene calls are TRBV4-2 and TRBJ1-1, with D hard to call. CDR3 length: 15 amino acids. Germline CDR1 and CDR2: LGHNA and YNFKEQ. Trimming removed 1 base at V and 6 bases at J, with 15 bases between. The CDR3 loop reads CASSQVGQALPEAFF. The CDR3, as DNA: TGTGCCAGCAGCCAAGTTGGGCAGGCGTTGCCTGAAGCTTTCTTT.

This clone was detected a few times. The chain employs TRBV2 and TRBJ2-1, with 9 bases aligning to TRBD1. Germline CDR1 is SNHLY and CDR2 is FYNNEI. J was trimmed by 8 bases and V by 4 bases; bases with no gene match: 9. CDR3 length equals 15 residues. CDR3 in DNA: TGTGCCAGCAGTGGACAGGGGGGATCTTGGTATGAGCAGTTCTTC. Encoded protein: CASSGQGGSWYEQFF.

V is TRBV7-3 and J is TRBJ2-3, with 9 bases aligning to TRBD2. Germline V gene data show CDR1 as SGHTA and CDR2 as FQGTGA. The CDR3 length is 15 residues. The ends lost 5 bases at V and 5 bases at J; junction bases unmatched: 8. The CDR3 DNA sequence: TGTGCCAGCAGCAAAGCGGGAGGACCGGGAGATACGCAGTATTTT. Translating gives CASSKAGGPGDTQYF.

This clone has more than one count but fewer than ten. This sample also contains other DNA sequences that code for the same CDR3. The V call is TRBV29-1, the J call TRBJ2-5, with D perhaps matching TRBD2 (5 bases). The CDR3 spans 13 residues. Trimming shortened V by 3 bases and J by 1 base, and 9 bases separated the two germline ends. CDR1 and CDR2 (germline): SQVTM, ANQGSEA. This CDR3 is CSVEAGLQETQYF. The CDR3, as DNA: TGCAGCGTTGAGGCGGGCCTCCAAGAGACCCAGTACTTC.

This clone was detected a few times. This chain links TRBV6-5 with TRBJ2-7; D might be TRBD1 or TRBD2, each matching 6 bases. This CDR3 has 15 amino acids. CDR1 and CDR2 (germline): MNHEY, SVGAGI. Between the trimmed V and J ends, which lost 4 bases and 7 bases, there was a span of 20 bases. The CDR3 sequence is CASSSTGKGRWEQYF. The CDR3 DNA follows: TGTGCCAGCAGTTCCACAGGGAAGGGGAGGTGGGAGCAGTACTTC.

This clone has more than one count but fewer than ten. Its ends do not fully match the called genes, so a read error is possible. The V call is TRBV18, the J call TRBJ2-3; 11 positions match TRBD2. The CDR3 covers 16 residues. The germline gives CDR1 KGHSH, CDR2 LQKENI. The DNA of the CDR3 is TGTGCCAGCTCTCCACCGGGACTAGCGGTCACAGATACGCAGTATTTT. It encodes CASSPPGLAVTDTQYF.

The rearrangement joins TRBV4-3 to TRBJ1-5; the match to TRBD1 covers 7 bases. Germline V gene sequence: CDR1 LGHNA, CDR2 YSLEER. Trimming removed 0 bases from V and 7 bases from J; junction bases left unmatched: 6. The CDR3 is 15 amino acids. The CDR3 loop is CASSQDTTGAQPQHF. The CDR3 DNA sequence: TGCGCCAGCAGCCAAGATACTACAGGGGCCCAGCCCCAGCATTTT.

The CDR3 is CASSWGTGGAGTQYF. The CDR3 DNA is TGTGCCAGCAGTTGGGGGACAGGGGGCGCGGGGACCCAGTACTTC. The rearrangement links TRBV6-5 to TRBJ2-5; 12 nucleotides align to TRBD1. CDR1 is MNHEY and CDR2 is SVGAGI in the germline V gene. The ends lost 4 bases at V and 7 bases at J; junction bases unmatched: 7. There are 15 residues in the CDR3.

There are a few counts of this clone. The V and J genes are TRBV7-2 and TRBJ2-5; 11 bases map to TRBD1. V dropped 1 base and J dropped 7; count of bases not matched to a gene: 5. There are 15 residues in the CDR3. Germline CDR1 is SGHTA and CDR2 is FQGNSA. The CDR3 loop is CASSLGTGGEGTQYF. The CDR3 DNA follows: TGTGCCAGCAGCTTAGGGACAGGGGGCGAAGGGACCCAGTACTTC.

This clone was seen a handful of times. The chain recombines TRBV25-1 with TRBJ1-4; TRBD1 is a possible D gene (5 bases). The CDR3 covers 15 residues. The germline V and J ends were trimmed by 3 bases and 6 bases, with 14 bases remaining between them. CDR1 is MGHDK, CDR2 SYGVNS, per germline. As DNA, the CDR3 is TGTGCCAGCAGTGATCTCGGGGGAAGGGATGAAAAACTGTTTTTT. Amino acids: CASSDLGGRDEKLFF.

This clone showed up just a few times. In the same sample, other DNA sequences code for this CDR3. The CDR3 bases are TGCAGCGTTGAAGGCCCAACATATGGCTACACCTTC. Translating gives CSVEGPTYGYTF. The gene calls are TRBV29-1 and TRBJ1-2; no firm D call. The CDR3 is made up of 12 amino acids. V lost 1 base and J 5 bases, leaving 8 bases between the germline ends. Germline V gene sequence: CDR1 SQVTM, CDR2 ANQGSEA.

In its sample, this clone was seen a few times. The chain carries TRBV30 and TRBJ2-1, with D perhaps matching TRBD1 or TRBD2 (6 bases each). With 0 bases removed from V and 7 bases from J, the gap between germline ends came to 16 bases. The germline CDR1 and CDR2 sequences are GTSNPN and SVGIG (reference sequence). CDR3 length: 15 residues. The CDR3, as DNA: TGTGCCTGGAGTGTACGAACGGGGGCTGGGAATGAGCAGTTCTTC. Protein product: CAWSVRTGAGNEQFF. Complete variable domain (other parts from reference TRBV30 and TRBJ2-1): SQTIHQWPATLVQPVGSPLSLECTVEGTSNPNLYWYRQAAGRGLQLLFYSVGIGQISSEVPQNLSASRPQDRQFILSSKKLLLSDSGFYLCAWSVRTGAGNEQFFGPGTRLTVL.

The V and J genes are TRBV5-1 and TRBJ2-7; 10 bases align to TRBD1. This CDR3 is 14 amino acids long. Germline V lookup: CDR1 SGHRS, CDR2 YFSETQ. With V trimmed by 4 bases and J by 5 bases, 6 bases remained unmatched. CDR3 protein: CASSPDRGANEQYF. The CDR3 DNA sequence: TGCGCCAGCAGCCCGGACAGGGGGGCAAACGAGCAGTACTTC.

The genes are TRBV6-1 and TRBJ2-1; 8 bases are shared with TRBD2. Germline loops: CDR1 MNHNS, CDR2 SASEGT. The V gene end was trimmed by 7 bases and the J gene end by 10 bases; junction bases not matched to a gene: 12. The CDR3 spans 14 residues. The CDR3 protein is CASITQAGEWEQFF. CDR3 bases: TGTGCCAGCATAACTCAAGCGGGAGAATGGGAGCAGTTCTTC.

The genes are TRBV7-2 and TRBJ2-5; D not certain. V gave up 5 bases and J gave up 5 bases, with 15 bases separating them. From germline, CDR1 is SGHTA and CDR2 FQGNSA. The CDR3 is 14 residues long. The CDR3 DNA follows: TGTGCCAGCAGCCTCGGCAGGCTTAGGGAGACCCAGTACTTC. It codes for CASSLGRLRETQYF.

CDR3 loop: CASSRRPTGTIYEQYF. The CDR3 region has the DNA TGTGCCAGTTCTCGTCGCCCGACAGGGACTATCTACGAGCAGTACTTC. The chain uses TRBV5-6 and TRBJ2-7, with D tentatively TRBD1 or TRBD2 (7 bases each). CDR3 length: 16 amino acids. CDR1 SGHDT and CDR2 YYEEEE come from the germline V gene. V was pared by 8 bases and J by 3 bases, with 24 bases between.

In this sample, this clone turned up once. This chain joins TRBV5-1 and TRBJ2-5, with TRBD2 as a possible D gene (6 bases). The V gene lost 4 bases and the J gene lost 2 bases, with 15 bases spanning the gap. This CDR3 contains 15 residues. The germline V gene encodes CDR1 SGHRS and CDR2 YFSETQ. The CDR3, as DNA: TGCGCCAGCAGCCGGAGGGCGGGACGGCAAGAGACCCAGTACTTC. Protein sequence: CASSRRAGRQETQYF.

The V gene is TRBV6-6, the J gene TRBJ2-7; D is ambiguous. Trimming shortened V by 6 bases and J by 3 bases, and 12 bases separated the two germline ends. Germline assignment: CDR1 MNHNY and CDR2 SVGAGI (reference sequence). The CDR3 has 13 amino acids. CDR3 nucleotides: TGTGCCAGCAGCGAATTGGGATACTACGAGCAGTACTTC. This encodes CASSELGYYEQYF.

This clone was seen a handful of times. Sequence at one end of the junction differs from germline and may be a read error. The chain couples TRBV7-7 to TRBJ2-6; D gene unclear. Germline V lookup: CDR1 SSHAT, CDR2 FNYEAQ (reference sequence). The CDR3 is made up of 16 amino acids. The CDR3 loop reads CASSSGPDSGANVLTF. CDR3 bases: TGTGCTAGCAGCTCCGGACCTGACTCTGGGGCCAACGTCCTGACTTTC.

The table lists this clone with a few counts. This chain links TRBV28 with TRBJ1-2; D is perhaps TRBD1 (6 bases). Germline values: CDR1 MDHEN, CDR2 SYDVKM. Trimming shortened V by 6 bases and J by 8 bases, and 19 bases separated the two germline ends. CDR3 length: 14 amino acids. The DNA of the CDR3 is TGTGCCAGCAGCCAAGTATTCACAGGGAGCGGCTACACCTTC. It specifies CASSQVFTGSGYTF.

The chain couples TRBV5-4 to TRBJ2-3; D is uncertain. The V end was cut by 0 bases, the J end by 6 bases, with 14 bases between. From germline, CDR1 is SGHNT and CDR2 YYREEE (reference sequence). The CDR3 loop spans 15 amino acids. CDR3 amino acids: CASSLEPLTADTQYF. CDR3 bases: TGTGCCAGCAGCTTGGAACCCTTAACCGCGGATACGCAGTATTTT.

The rearrangement joins TRBV7-2 to TRBJ2-7; TRBD2 matches 15 bases. Germline V gene lookup returns CDR1 SGHTA and CDR2 FQGNSA. There are 16 residues in the CDR3. With V trimmed by 5 bases and J by 4 bases, 6 bases remained unmatched. CDR3 DNA: TGTGCCAGCAGCCGCCCCGGACTAGCGGGGGGGTACGAGCAGTACTTC. Amino acid sequence: CASSRPGLAGGYEQYF.

The chain recombines TRBV5-4 with TRBJ2-1; 7 bases align to TRBD1. The V and J ends lost 1 base and 9 bases, in that order; junction bases with no gene match: 10. CDR3 length: 15 amino acids. The germline V gene encodes CDR1 SGHNT and CDR2 YYREEE (reference sequence). The CDR3 coding sequence is TGTGCCAGCAGCTTGAAGCAGGGGGACGACGCTGAGCAGTTCTTC. Protein product: CASSLKQGDDAEQFF.

This chain uses TRBV5-4 with TRBJ2-2; 12 bases are a match to TRBD2. The CDR3 is 16 amino acids. Trimming cost V 3 bases and J 6 bases; bases outside gene matches: 6. Germline V lookup: CDR1 SGHNT, CDR2 YYREEE (reference sequence). CDR3 sequence: CASSSLLAGGSGELFF. The CDR3 DNA sequence: TGTGCCAGCAGCTCCCTACTAGCGGGAGGTTCCGGGGAGCTGTTTTTT.

The sample holds a few counts of this clone. CDR3 loop: CASSLNVAGGPSNEQFF. The CDR3 nucleotides are TGTGCCAGCAGCTTGAACGTGGCGGGAGGGCCCTCCAATGAGCAGTTCTTC. V is TRBV5-4 and J is TRBJ2-1; TRBD2 matches at 9 bases. The CDR3 has 17 residues. Germline V gives CDR1 SGHNT, CDR2 YYREEE (reference sequence). Losses at the gene ends were 1 base for V and 6 bases for J; bases not matched to a gene: 11.

The rearrangement uses TRBV10-3 and TRBJ2-4; D is tentatively TRBD1 or TRBD2 (5 bases each). The V end was cut by 3 bases, the J end by 3 bases, with 15 bases between. Germline V gene sequence: CDR1 ENHRY, CDR2 SYGVKD. CDR3 length: 16 amino acids. The CDR3 is CAISEWDPRGKNIQYF. DNA for the CDR3: TGTGCCATCAGTGAATGGGACCCTCGAGGCAAAAACATTCAGTACTTC.

The chain is built from TRBV5-1 and TRBJ1-1; TRBD1 aligns across 9 bases. J gave up 0 bases and V 4 bases, and 7 bases lay outside the gene matches. The V gene's germline CDR1 is SGHRS and CDR2 YFSETQ. This CDR3 is 16 amino acids long. CDR3: CASSPPGTGMNTEAFF. The CDR3 coding sequence is TGCGCCAGCAGCCCTCCCGGGACAGGGATGAACACTGAAGCTTTCTTT.

The gene calls are TRBV30 and TRBJ1-5; 7 bases match TRBD1. The CDR3 has 13 residues. Losses at the gene ends were 5 bases for V and 4 bases for J; bases not matched to a gene: 5. Germline CDR1 is GTSNPN and CDR2 is SVGIG (reference sequence). The CDR3 loop is CAWETTGNQPQHF. CDR3 DNA: TGTGCCTGGGAGACGACAGGGAATCAGCCCCAGCATTTT. The variable domain in full, with the rest retrieved from reference TRBV30 and TRBJ1-5, is SQTIHQWPATLVQPVGSPLSLECTVEGTSNPNLYWYRQAAGRGLQLLFYSVGIGQISSEVPQNLSASRPQDRQFILSSKKLLLSDSGFYLCAWETTGNQPQHFGDGTRLSIL.